The entry below gives a single T cell receptor beta chain sequence along with its context. This sample is part of a study of CDR3 diversity in severe acne. The CDR3 runs 13 residues. CDR1 is KGHDR and CDR2 is SFDVKD in the germline V gene. V lost 9 bases and J lost 3, with 13 bases in between. TCRdb itself ran the PCR reads through MiXCR, one entry per CDR3 protein. The repertoire consists of more than 85,000 distinct CDR3 sequences, with more than 45% occurring once and the leading ten covering around 12%. Material for sequencing was blood. V is TRBV24-1 and J is TRBJ1-1; D unclear. This TCR was sampled from a male donor with acne. DNA of the CDR3: TGTGCCACCGAGGGCAGGACGGACACTGAAGCTTTCTTT. Translating gives CATEGRTDTEAFF.